The rows below give T cell receptor beta chains drawn from one sample of a study of T cell responses to AZD1222 COVID-19 vaccine. Profiled with immunoSEQ multiplex PCR; TCRdb holds only in-frame clones, not every one. The sample lists approximately 110,000 clones, roughly 90% seen once, with 4% to 6% in the top ten. The sample was peripheral blood, taken on day 0 of AZD1222 vaccination. These receptors originate from an adult in good health. The conserved cysteine and the conserved F or W are not part of the CDR3 here.

cdr3_aa j_call v_call
ASSSWLAGGQITQY TRBJ2-3 TRBV5-1
AWSIGGHQPQH TRBJ1-5 TRBV30
ASSANSGSGNTIY TRBJ1-3 TRBV6-4
ASSRGTGVYPQH TRBJ1-5 TRBV3-1/TRBV3-2
ASSVKDDRGRNTIY TRBJ1-3 TRBV9
AWSVPPGVSYNEQF TRBJ2-1 TRBV30
ASSRREYYGYT TRBJ1-2 TRBV3-1/TRBV3-2
ASRPGTTYEQY TRBJ2-7 TRBV19
ASSLQGGYGYT TRBJ1-2 TRBV5-8
ASRDEGTDTQY TRBJ2-3 TRBV28
ASSESGELF TRBJ2-2 TRBV2
ASSSGTSGASYNEQF TRBJ2-1 TRBV5-1
ASSPGYYGYT TRBJ1-2 TRBV7-2
ASSSTGTETQY TRBJ2-5 TRBV5-1
ASSSSPGQGARQY TRBJ2-7 TRBV7-8
ASSIWSAANTEAF TRBJ1-1 TRBV19
ASSEERGVANVLT TRBJ2-6 TRBV2
ASSISGTPEYGYT TRBJ1-2 TRBV19
ASTTTVTTQGANYGYT TRBJ1-2 TRBV28
ASSSWDRFTDTQY TRBJ2-3 TRBV27
ASSPDTGVGQPQH TRBJ1-5 TRBV5-1
ASTSGGPTGELF TRBJ2-2 TRBV7-2
ASSSLTRLAGGNEQF TRBJ2-1 TRBV27
ASSDHARGISPLH TRBJ1-6 TRBV6-1
ASSLEGLAGGSNEQF TRBJ2-1 TRBV4-2
ASSKGGGQYNEQF TRBJ2-1 TRBV21-1
AWSRPPGNYEQY TRBJ2-7 TRBV30
ASSQGQRGGHNEQF TRBJ2-1 TRBV7-2
ASSPHGKAAEAF TRBJ1-1 TRBV2
ASSEGGFYNEQF TRBJ2-1 TRBV2
ASRPLGQKVTDTQY TRBJ2-3 TRBV2
ATSRDRVGQPQH TRBJ1-5 TRBV15
ASSLGGYEAF TRBJ1-1 TRBV5-1
ASSQTSGDRGTEAF TRBJ1-1 TRBV4-2
ASSSPTGPQETQY TRBJ2-5 TRBV28
ATSEGGLNTEAF TRBJ1-1 TRBV24-1
SASKGGETQY TRBJ2-5 TRBV20-1